This entry features one TCR beta chain sequence. No antigen is known for it. The sample comes from a study of vaccination and CD4 T cells after COVID-19. On the study more broadly: In culture, cells were exposed to overlapping spike peptides from SARS-CoV-2, HCoV-NL63, HCoV-OC43 and HCoV-229E. Whole-study results and caveats: Post-vaccination, and not before, a median roughly 86% of reactive clones appeared in convalescent patients.

The germline V and J ends were trimmed by 0 bases and 2 bases, with 7 bases remaining between them. This CDR3 is 14 amino acids long. The germline V gene encodes CDR1 SGHTA and CDR2 FQGNSA. Regarding treatment: roughly 10-day PBMC culture with coronavirus spike peptide pools or control peptides (ViraFEST assay). ViraFEST stimulated the growth of antigen-specific T cells using peptide pools and subsequently profiled their TCRs by sequencing. Sequence data for DNA of cultured CD4+ T cells were generated by the Oncomine TCR Beta short-read assay. TCRdb ran MiXCR on the PCR reads and lists one entry per CDR3 protein. The profile shows 11,000 or so distinct CDR3 sequences, 75% to 85% of them singletons.

The receptor comes from a human donor who had recovered from COVID-19. The rearrangement links TRBV7-2 to TRBJ1-2; D unclear. Sequenced sample: CD4+ T cells from blood, cultured in vitro. DNA for the CDR3: TGTGCCAGCAGCTTAGCGGCAGCCAACTATGGCTACACCTTC. Protein: CASSLAAANYGYTF.